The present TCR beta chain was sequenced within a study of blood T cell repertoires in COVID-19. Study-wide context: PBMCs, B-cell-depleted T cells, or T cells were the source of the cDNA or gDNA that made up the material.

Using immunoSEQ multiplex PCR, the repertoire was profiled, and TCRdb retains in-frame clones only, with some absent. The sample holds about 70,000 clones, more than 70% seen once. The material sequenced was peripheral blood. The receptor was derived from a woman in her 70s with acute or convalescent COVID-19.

CDR3 protein: CASSSQRGGPDTQYF. The CDR3 DNA is TGTGCCAGCAGTTCGCAGCGGGGGGGCCCAGATACGCAGTATTTT. The chain employs TRBV28 and TRBJ2-3, with 10 bases matching TRBD2. The V and J ends lost 4 bases and 4 bases, in that order; junction bases with no gene match: 5. CDR1 is MDHEN and CDR2 is SYDVKM in the germline V gene. The CDR3 has 15 amino acids.